This TCR beta chain derives from a study of long-term antiretroviral therapy in people with HIV. CDR1 is SGHRS, CDR2 YFSETQ, per germline. The V gene lost 4 bases and the J gene lost 0 bases, with 11 bases spanning the gap. The CDR3 consists of 14 residues. Roughly 1-10 million cryopreserved PBMC were held in samples before DNA extraction. The immunoSEQ assay was v3.0, run at survey level. TCRdb's table, derived via immunoSEQ multiplex PCR, lists solely in-frame clones and lacks some. This sample carries about 20,000 clones, 90% of them seen once, and the ten largest clones take roughly 8.4%. As regards this clone: Its antigen is unidentified.

Overall study results and limits: Whichever time point was examined, clones expanded before ART dominated the repertoire. Repertoires with HIV possessed tighter CDR3 length spans than those of controls. Diversity increased after ART yet remained lower than in transplant donor controls.

This chain joins TRBV5-1 and TRBJ2-7; possibly TRBD1 for D (6 bases). The sequence derives from a woman aged 25 to 39 with HIV. The specimen comprised unsorted PBMCs, sampled approximately 4.4 years before starting antiretroviral therapy. CDR3 region: CASSRSGDSYEQYF. DNA of the CDR3: TGCGCCAGCAGCCGGTCAGGGGACTCCTACGAGCAGTACTTC.